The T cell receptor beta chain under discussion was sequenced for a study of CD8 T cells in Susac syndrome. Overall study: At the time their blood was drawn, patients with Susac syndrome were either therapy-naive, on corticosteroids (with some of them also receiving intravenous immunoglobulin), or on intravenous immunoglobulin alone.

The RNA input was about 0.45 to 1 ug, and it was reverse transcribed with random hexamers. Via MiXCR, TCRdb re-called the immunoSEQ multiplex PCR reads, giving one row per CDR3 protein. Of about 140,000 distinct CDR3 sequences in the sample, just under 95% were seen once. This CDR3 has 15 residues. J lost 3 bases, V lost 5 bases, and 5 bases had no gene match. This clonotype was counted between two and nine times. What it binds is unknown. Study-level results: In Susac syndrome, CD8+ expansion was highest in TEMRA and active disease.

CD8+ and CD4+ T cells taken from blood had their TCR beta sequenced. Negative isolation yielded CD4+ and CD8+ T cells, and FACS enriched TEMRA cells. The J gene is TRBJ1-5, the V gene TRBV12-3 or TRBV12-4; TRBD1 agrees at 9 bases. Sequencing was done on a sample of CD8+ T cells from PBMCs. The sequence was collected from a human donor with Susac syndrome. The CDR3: CASSPGTGINQPQHF. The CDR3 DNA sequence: TGTGCCAGCAGTCCCGGGACAGGGATCAATCAGCCCCAGCATTTT.